This entry lists 12 T cell receptor beta chains sequenced from one sample in a study of long-term antiretroviral therapy in people with HIV. Runs used v3.0 of the immunoSEQ assay and were done at survey level. Only in-frame clones appear in the TCRdb table, and some are missing; sequencing was by immunoSEQ multiplex PCR. The sample has 15,000 to 20,000 clones; around 94% are singletons. The input for sequencing was unsorted PBMCs, taken roughly 6.2 years after starting antiretroviral therapy. Every receptor here comes from a woman in her forties or fifties with HIV.

In DNA form, the CDR3 reads TGTGCCAGTAGTATAGAGGGGGGACAGGGGAACACCGGGGAGCTGTTTTTT. Encoded protein: CASSIEGGQGNTGELFF. J is TRBJ2-2 and V is TRBV19; 9 bases fit TRBD1. The germline CDR1 and CDR2 sequences are LNHDA and SQIVND (reference sequence). This CDR3 comprises 17 residues. The trim removed 0 bases at V and 1 base at J, leaving 3 bases unmatched.

The chain recombines TRBV18 with TRBJ1-1, with D unresolved. The germline V gene encodes CDR1 KGHSH and CDR2 LQKENI. The CDR3 has 15 amino acids. V gave up 3 bases and J gave up 1 base, with 12 bases separating them. The CDR3 coding sequence is TGTGCCAGCTCACCTCAGCAGGAGAGGAACACTGAAGCTTTCTTT. Its translation: CASSPQQERNTEAFF.

The chain combines TRBV7-2 with TRBJ2-7; 10 positions match TRBD2. Losses at the gene ends were 0 bases for V and 2 bases for J; bases not matched to a gene: 1. CDR3 length equals 15 residues. CDR1 and CDR2 from the germline V gene are SGHTA and FQGNSA. The CDR3 DNA reads as TGTGCCAGCAGCTTAGCGCTAGCGGGAGCCTACGAGCAGTACTTC. Translated: CASSLALAGAYEQYF.

The chain uses TRBV12-5 and TRBJ2-3; 7 bases match TRBD1. The CDR3 contains 14 residues. V trimming: 1 base; J trimming: 5 bases; junction bases outside the gene matches: 3. CDR1 LGHNT and CDR2 FRNRAP come from the germline V gene. The chain's CDR3 is CASGLGQGQDTQYF. Written as DNA, the CDR3 is TGTGCTAGTGGTTTGGGACAGGGTCAAGATACGCAGTATTTT. The full variable domain, rest sourced from reference TRBV12-5 and TRBJ2-3, is DARVTQTPRHKVTEMGQEVTMRCQPILGHNTVFWYRQTMMQGLELLAYFRNRAPLDDSGMPKDRFSAEMPDATLATLKIQPSEPRDSAVYFCASGLGQGQDTQYFGPGTRLTVL.

This chain uses TRBV7-9 with TRBJ1-3; no firm D call. The CDR3 length is 19 residues. The germline V and J ends were trimmed by 5 bases and 1 base, with 24 bases remaining between them. In germline, CDR1 is SEHNR, CDR2 FQNEAQ (reference sequence). DNA for the CDR3: TGTGCCAGCAGCCCCAGACCCCTCACCGCTTCCTATTCTGGAAACACCATATATTTT. Translating gives CASSPRPLTASYSGNTIYF.

The CDR3 loop reads CATSGYRGNQPQHF. CDR3 nucleotides: TGTGCCACCAGCGGATACAGGGGCAATCAGCCCCAGCATTTT. The chain links TRBV15 to TRBJ1-5; maybe TRBD1 (6 bases). CDR1 and CDR2 (germline): LNHNV, YYDKDF (reference sequence). The CDR3 spans 14 residues. Trimming stripped 5 bases from V and 2 bases from J, with 10 bases between.

This sequence joins TRBV6-1 and TRBJ2-7; 11 bases map to TRBD2. Germline-derived CDR1 and CDR2 are MNHNS and SASEGT. The length of the CDR3 is 15 residues. The V segment lost 7 bases and the J segment 4 bases; nucleotides outside the gene matches: 9. CDR3 nucleotides: TGTGCCAGCATCGCGGGTAGCGGGGGGGGATACGAGCAGTACTTC. It encodes CASIAGSGGGYEQYF.

The CDR3 region is CASSPSTASYEQYF. The CDR3 DNA reads as TGTGCCAGCTCACCAAGCACAGCGTCCTACGAGCAGTACTTC. J is TRBJ2-7 and V is TRBV18; D remains unclear. V was shortened by 2 bases and J by 1 base, with 9 bases between the two germline ends. The CDR3 loop spans 14 amino acids. Germline V gene data show CDR1 as KGHSH and CDR2 as LQKENI. The full variable domain, with the rest looked up from reference TRBV18 and TRBJ2-7, is NAGVMQNPRHLVRRRGQEARLRCSPMKGHSHVYWYRQLPEEGLKFMVYLQKENIIDESGMPKERFSAEFPKEGPSILRIQQVVRGDSAAYFCASSPSTASYEQYFGPGTRLTVT.

The rearrangement joins TRBV6-5 to TRBJ1-1, with D hard to call. V was shortened by 1 base and J by 3 bases, with 9 bases between the two germline ends. This CDR3 contains 14 residues. The V gene's germline CDR1 is MNHEY and CDR2 SVGAGI. For the CDR3, the DNA is TGTGCCAGCAGTTACTTCCGCAGAGACACTGAAGCTTTCTTT. Translating gives CASSYFRRDTEAFF.

V gene TRBV30 combines with J gene TRBJ1-1; D is ambiguous. Germline V gene lookup returns CDR1 GTSNPN and CDR2 SVGIG (reference sequence). V shed 1 base and J shed 7 bases, with 10 bases lying between them. This CDR3 region has 12 residues. The chain's CDR3 is CAWSGLLGEAFF. The CDR3 nucleotides read TGTGCCTGGAGTGGTCTCTTGGGTGAAGCTTTCTTT.

With regard to this clone: One end of the junction fails to match germline, which may point to a read error. The chain uses TRBV6-6 and TRBJ2-2; the D is unclear. Germline V lookup: CDR1 MNHNY, CDR2 SVGAGI (reference sequence). This CDR3 has 11 residues. The CDR3 region has the DNA TGTGCCAGCACTTACACCGGGGAGCTGTTTTTT. It specifies CASTYTGELFF.

The count of this clone is one. CDR3 residues: CASSYSPDRANSPLHF. CDR3 DNA sequence: TGTGCCAGCAGTTACAGCCCGGACAGGGCGAATTCACCCCTCCACTTT. V usage is TRBV6-6 and J usage is TRBJ1-6; 8 bases are shared with TRBD1. Per germline, CDR1 MNHNY and CDR2 SVGAGI (reference sequence). Germline trimming cut 2 bases from V and 7 bases from J; bases unmatched to any gene: 7. The CDR3 covers 16 residues.